This is a list of T cell receptor beta chains from one sample in a study of blood T cells in healthy people across ages. TCRdb re-called the 5' RACE reads through MiXCR, storing one row per CDR3 protein. This table has approximately 1.5 million distinct CDR3 sequences, roughly 32% appearing once. The material sequenced was blood. The source is a woman between 25 and 40 years old in good health. Both conserved end residues are part of each CDR3. The order of the fields is V gene, clone size, D gene, J gene, CDR3 DNA, CDR3 protein. A D gene is named only where the DNA matches it firmly. Size is stated for part of the rows, as once, few or many counts, or as a class when the clone is expanded.

v_gene: TRBV30; abundance: few; d_gene: -; j_gene: TRBJ2-1; CDR3nt: TGTGCCTGGAGAAGGATTGAGCAGTTCTTC; CDR3aa: CAWRRIEQFF
v_gene: TRBV28; abundance: -; d_gene: -; j_gene: TRBJ2-5; CDR3nt: TGTGCCAGCAGTTCCAGGATTCCGGAGACCCAGTACTTC; CDR3aa: CASSSRIPETQYF
v_gene: TRBV7-9; abundance: -; d_gene: -; j_gene: TRBJ1-2; CDR3nt: TGTGCCAGCAGCCTAGGCAGGGGAGGCTATGGCTGCACCTTC; CDR3aa: CASSLGRGGYGCTF
v_gene: TRBV10-3; abundance: -; d_gene: TRBD2; j_gene: TRBJ2-1; CDR3nt: TGTGCCATCAGCCGGGGGGGCCCCTTCTACAATGAGCAGTTCTTC; CDR3aa: CAISRGGPFYNEQFF
v_gene: TRBV20-1; abundance: few; d_gene: TRBD2; j_gene: TRBJ2-7; CDR3nt: TGCAGTGCTAGAGCGGGAGGCTCCTCAGACGCCTACGAGCAGTACTTC; CDR3aa: CSARAGGSSDAYEQYF
v_gene: TRBV18; abundance: -; d_gene: -; j_gene: TRBJ1-6; CDR3nt: TGTGCCAGCTCGACGGCGGGATTTGGCAATTCACCCCTCCACTTT; CDR3aa: CASSTAGFGNSPLHF
v_gene: TRBV20-1; abundance: -; d_gene: -; j_gene: TRBJ2-7; CDR3nt: TGCAGTGCTAGAGAGGACAGCGAGCAGTACTTC; CDR3aa: CSAREDSEQYF
v_gene: TRBV5-1; abundance: many; d_gene: TRBD2; j_gene: TRBJ2-1; CDR3nt: TGCGCCAGCAGCTTGCCCTCCAGCGGGAGGCCTCCGGACAATGAGCAGTTCTTC; CDR3aa: CASSLPSSGRPPDNEQFF
v_gene: TRBV28; abundance: few; d_gene: -; j_gene: TRBJ2-7; CDR3nt: TGTGCCAGCCAAAGACAGGGACTCTACGAGCAGTACTTC; CDR3aa: CASQRQGLYEQYF
v_gene: TRBV7-2; abundance: -; d_gene: -; j_gene: TRBJ2-6; CDR3nt: TGTGCCAGCAGCTTACGATGGGGGCCCGGGGCCAACGTCCTGACTTTC; CDR3aa: CASSLRWGPGANVLTF
v_gene: TRBV2; abundance: once; d_gene: -; j_gene: TRBJ1-4; CDR3nt: TGTGCCAGCAAGCAGGGGCTCGGGGAAAAACTGTTTTTT; CDR3aa: CASKQGLGEKLFF
v_gene: TRBV7-3; abundance: few; d_gene: -; j_gene: TRBJ2-1; CDR3nt: TGTGCCAGCAGCTTCGCTAGGTACAATGAGCAGTTCTTC; CDR3aa: CASSFARYNEQFF
v_gene: TRBV7-2; abundance: few; d_gene: TRBD2; j_gene: TRBJ2-7; CDR3nt: TGTGCCAGCAGCTGGCTAGCGGGGGGGCCCTACGAGCAGTACTTC; CDR3aa: CASSWLAGGPYEQYF
v_gene: TRBV2; abundance: -; d_gene: -; j_gene: TRBJ2-7; CDR3nt: TGTGCCAGCAGTAGACAGGGAGGGGGTCGGGAGCAGTACTTC; CDR3aa: CASSRQGGGREQYF
v_gene: TRBV30; abundance: few; d_gene: -; j_gene: TRBJ1-2; CDR3nt: TGTGCCTGGAGTCTTGCGCATCAGGGGTATGGCTACACCTTC; CDR3aa: CAWSLAHQGYGYTF